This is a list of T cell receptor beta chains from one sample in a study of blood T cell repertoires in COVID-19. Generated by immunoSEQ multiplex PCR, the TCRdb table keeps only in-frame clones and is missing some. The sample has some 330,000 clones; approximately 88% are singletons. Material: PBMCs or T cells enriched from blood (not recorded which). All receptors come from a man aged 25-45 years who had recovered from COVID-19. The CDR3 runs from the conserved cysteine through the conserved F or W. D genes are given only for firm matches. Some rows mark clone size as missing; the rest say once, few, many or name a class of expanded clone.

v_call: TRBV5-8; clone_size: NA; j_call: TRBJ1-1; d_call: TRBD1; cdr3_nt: TGTGCCAGCAGCTTGGAAGGGGGCGCCGACGAAGCTTTCTTT; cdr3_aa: CASSLEGGADEAFF
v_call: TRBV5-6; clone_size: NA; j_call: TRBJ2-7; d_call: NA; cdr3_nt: TGTGCCAGCAGCTTGGACAGGTACAAGCAGTACTTC; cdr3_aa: CASSLDRYKQYF
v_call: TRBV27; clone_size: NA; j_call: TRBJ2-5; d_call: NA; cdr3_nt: TGTGCCAGCAGGCGGAGCCCAACAGGGCTTTCCCAAGAGACCCAGTACTTC; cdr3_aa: CASRRSPTGLSQETQYF
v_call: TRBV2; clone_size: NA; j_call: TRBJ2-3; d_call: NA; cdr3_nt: TGTGCCAGCAGTGAGCAGGGCCTAGGTCTCGGCACAGATACGCAGTATTTT; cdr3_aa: CASSEQGLGLGTDTQYF
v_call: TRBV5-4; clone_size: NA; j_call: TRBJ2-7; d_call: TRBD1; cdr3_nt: TGTGCCAGCAGCTGGACAGGAGGCACCTACGAGCAGTACTTC; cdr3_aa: CASSWTGGTYEQYF
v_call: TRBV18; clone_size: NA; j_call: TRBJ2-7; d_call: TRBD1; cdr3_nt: TGTGCCAGCTCACCTATACAGGGGGCCGAGCAGTACTTC; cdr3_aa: CASSPIQGAEQYF
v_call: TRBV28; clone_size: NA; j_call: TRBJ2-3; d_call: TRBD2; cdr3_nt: TGTGCCAGCAGTCAATTTAAGGGACTAGCCTTAGGTACGCAGTATTTT; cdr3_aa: CASSQFKGLALGTQYF
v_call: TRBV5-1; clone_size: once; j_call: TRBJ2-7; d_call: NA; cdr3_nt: TGCGCCAGCAGCTTAAGAGGGGGTGAAAGCTCCTACGAGCAGTACTTC; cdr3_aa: CASSLRGGESSYEQYF
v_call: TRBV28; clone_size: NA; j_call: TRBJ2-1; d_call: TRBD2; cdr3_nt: TGTGCCAGCAGTTCTCCTAGCGGGGGGGCCGTAGAGCAGTTCTTC; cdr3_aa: CASSSPSGGAVEQFF
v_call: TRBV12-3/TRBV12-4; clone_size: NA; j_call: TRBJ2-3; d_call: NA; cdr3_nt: TGTGCCAGCAGCTTACGTGGAGGGGATACGCAGTATTTT; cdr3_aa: CASSLRGGDTQYF
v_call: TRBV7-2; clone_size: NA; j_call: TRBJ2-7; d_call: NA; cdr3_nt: TGTGCCAGCAGCTCGGGGACTGGACCCTACGAGCAGTACTTC; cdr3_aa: CASSSGTGPYEQYF
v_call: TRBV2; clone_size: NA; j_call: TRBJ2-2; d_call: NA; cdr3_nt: TGTGCCAGCGACAGCGATCCCACCGGGGAGCTGTTTTTT; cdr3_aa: CASDSDPTGELFF
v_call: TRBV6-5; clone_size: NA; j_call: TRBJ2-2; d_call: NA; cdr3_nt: TGTGCCAGCAGTTACGGCCCAGGGGCAGGGGAGCTGTTTTTT; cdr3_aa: CASSYGPGAGELFF
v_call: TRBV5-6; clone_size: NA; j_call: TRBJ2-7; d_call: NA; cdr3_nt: TGTGCCAGCAGCCCGGGTCCTTCTCTCGAGCAGTACTTC; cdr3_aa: CASSPGPSLEQYF
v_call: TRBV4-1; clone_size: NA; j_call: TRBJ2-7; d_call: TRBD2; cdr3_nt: TGCGCCAGCAGCCTTCGGCTAGCGGACTACGAGCAGTACTTC; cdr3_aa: CASSLRLADYEQYF
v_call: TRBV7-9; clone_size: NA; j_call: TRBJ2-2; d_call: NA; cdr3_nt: TGTGCCAGCAGCTCCCTACTAGACGGCGGGGAGCTGTTTTTT; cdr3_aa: CASSSLLDGGELFF
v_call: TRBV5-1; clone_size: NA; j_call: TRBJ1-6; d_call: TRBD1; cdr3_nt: TGCGCCAGCAGCATACGGACAGGGGGTAATTCACCCCTCCACTTT; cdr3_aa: CASSIRTGGNSPLHF
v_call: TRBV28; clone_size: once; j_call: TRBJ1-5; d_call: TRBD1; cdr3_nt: TGTGCCAGCAGTTCCCGACAGGGATATCGGCCCCAGCATTTT; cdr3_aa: CASSSRQGYRPQHF
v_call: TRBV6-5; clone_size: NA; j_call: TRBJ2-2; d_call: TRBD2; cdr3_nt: TGTGCCAGCAGCCCGTGGGACTATCGGGCCGGGGAGCTGTTTTTT; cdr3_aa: CASSPWDYRAGELFF
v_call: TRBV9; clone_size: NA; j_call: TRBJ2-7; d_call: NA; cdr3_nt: TGTGCCAGCAGCGTAGCTGCCGGAGAGTCCTACGAGCAGTACTTC; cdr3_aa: CASSVAAGESYEQYF
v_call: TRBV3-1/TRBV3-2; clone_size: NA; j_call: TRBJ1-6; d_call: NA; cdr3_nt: TGTGCCAGCAGCCGGACGAGGGGAGGGAATTCACCCCTCCACTTT; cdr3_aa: CASSRTRGGNSPLHF
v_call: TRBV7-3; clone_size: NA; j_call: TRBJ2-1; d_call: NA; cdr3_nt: TGTGCCAGCAGTCTAGCGTGGCAGTTCTTC; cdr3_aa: CASSLAWQFF
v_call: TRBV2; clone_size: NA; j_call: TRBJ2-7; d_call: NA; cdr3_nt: TGTGCCAGCGTCCGGTGGCAGGCCTACGAGCAGTACTTC; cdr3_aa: CASVRWQAYEQYF
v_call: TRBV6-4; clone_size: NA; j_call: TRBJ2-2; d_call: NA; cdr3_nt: TGTGCCAGCAGTGACTCGAAACAGGTTAGAACCGGGGAGCTGTTTTTT; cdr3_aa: CASSDSKQVRTGELFF
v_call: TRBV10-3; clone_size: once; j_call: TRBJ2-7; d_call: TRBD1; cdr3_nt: TGTGCCATCTCCCTTGACAGGGGAACCTACGAGCAGTACTTC; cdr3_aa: CAISLDRGTYEQYF
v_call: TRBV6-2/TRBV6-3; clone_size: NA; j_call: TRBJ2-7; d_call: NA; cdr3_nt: TGTGCCAGCAGTTACCCCGGCTACGAGCAGTACTTC; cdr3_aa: CASSYPGYEQYF
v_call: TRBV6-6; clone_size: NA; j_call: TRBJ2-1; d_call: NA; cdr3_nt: TGTGCCAGCAAGGGGTCTTTATACAATGAGCAGTTCTTC; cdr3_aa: CASKGSLYNEQFF
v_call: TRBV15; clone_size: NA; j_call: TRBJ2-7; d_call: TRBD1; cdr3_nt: TGTGCCACCAGCAGAGATGCGGGGCAGGGGGCTACCTACGAGCAGTACTTC; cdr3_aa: CATSRDAGQGATYEQYF
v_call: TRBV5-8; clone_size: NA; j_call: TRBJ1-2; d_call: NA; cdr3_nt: TGTGCCAGCAGCTTAGTGGCAGTCCATAACTATGGCTACACCTTC; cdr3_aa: CASSLVAVHNYGYTF
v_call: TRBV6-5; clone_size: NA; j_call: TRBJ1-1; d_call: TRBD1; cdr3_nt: TGTGCCAGCAGTTACAGCAGGGGACAGACTGAAGCTTTCTTT; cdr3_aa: CASSYSRGQTEAFF
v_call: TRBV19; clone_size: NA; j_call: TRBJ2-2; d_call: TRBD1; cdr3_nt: TGTGCCAGTATAGGGACAGCCAGAAGGACCGGGGAGCTGTTTTTT; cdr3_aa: CASIGTARRTGELFF
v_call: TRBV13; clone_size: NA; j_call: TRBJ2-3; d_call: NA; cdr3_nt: TGTGCCAGCAGCTTAGAACGGGGCACAGATACGCAGTATTTT; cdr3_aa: CASSLERGTDTQYF